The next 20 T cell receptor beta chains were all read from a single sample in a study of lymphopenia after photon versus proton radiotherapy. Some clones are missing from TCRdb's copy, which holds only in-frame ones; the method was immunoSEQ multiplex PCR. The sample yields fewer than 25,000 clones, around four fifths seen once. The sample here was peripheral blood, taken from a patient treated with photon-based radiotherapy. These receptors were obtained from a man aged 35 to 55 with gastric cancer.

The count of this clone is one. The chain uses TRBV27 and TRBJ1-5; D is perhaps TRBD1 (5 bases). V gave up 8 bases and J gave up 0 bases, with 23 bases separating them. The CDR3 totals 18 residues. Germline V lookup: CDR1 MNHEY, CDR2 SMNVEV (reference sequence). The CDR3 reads CASAESTGRYYSNQPQHF. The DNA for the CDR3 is TGTGCCAGCGCCGAGAGTACAGGACGCTATTATAGCAATCAGCCCCAGCATTTT.

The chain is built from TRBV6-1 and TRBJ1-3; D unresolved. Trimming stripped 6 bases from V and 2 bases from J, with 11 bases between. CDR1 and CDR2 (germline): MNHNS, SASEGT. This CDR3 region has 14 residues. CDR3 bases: TGTGCCAGCAGGCCGACACGGGCTGGAAACACCATATATTTT. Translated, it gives CASRPTRAGNTIYF.

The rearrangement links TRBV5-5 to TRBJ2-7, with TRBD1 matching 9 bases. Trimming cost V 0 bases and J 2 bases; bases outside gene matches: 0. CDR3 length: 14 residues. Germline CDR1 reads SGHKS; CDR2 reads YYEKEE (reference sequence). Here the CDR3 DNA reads TGTGCCAGCAGCTTGGGACAGGGGGCCTACGAGCAGTACTTC. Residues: CASSLGQGAYEQYF.

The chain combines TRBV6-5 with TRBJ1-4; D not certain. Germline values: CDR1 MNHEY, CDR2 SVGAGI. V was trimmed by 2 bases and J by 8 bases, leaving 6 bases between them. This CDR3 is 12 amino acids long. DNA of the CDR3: TGTGCCAGCAGTTACCCCGGGGAAAAACTGTTTTTT. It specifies CASSYPGEKLFF.

The CDR3 DNA is TGTGCCACACAGACAGGGGGAGGTGAAAAACTGTTTTTT. Its protein product is CATQTGGGEKLFF. The chain uses TRBV2 and TRBJ1-4; 9 positions match TRBD1. V dropped 10 bases and J dropped 7; count of bases not matched to a gene: 7. This CDR3 has 13 amino acids. Germline CDR1 SNHLY, CDR2 FYNNEI.

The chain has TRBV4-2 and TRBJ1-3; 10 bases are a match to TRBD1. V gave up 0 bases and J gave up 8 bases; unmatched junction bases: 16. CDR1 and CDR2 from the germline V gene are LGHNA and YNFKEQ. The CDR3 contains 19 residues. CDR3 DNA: TGTGCCAGCAGCCAAGATGGTCAGGGACAGGGGTTATTTAGCCACACCATATATTTT. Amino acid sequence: CASSQDGQGQGLFSHTIYF.

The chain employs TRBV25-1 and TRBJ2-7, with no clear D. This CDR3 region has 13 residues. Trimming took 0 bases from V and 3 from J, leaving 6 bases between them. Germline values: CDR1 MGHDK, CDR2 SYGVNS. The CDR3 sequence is CASSEYANYEQYF. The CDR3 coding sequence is TGTGCCAGCAGTGAATACGCTAACTACGAGCAGTACTTC.

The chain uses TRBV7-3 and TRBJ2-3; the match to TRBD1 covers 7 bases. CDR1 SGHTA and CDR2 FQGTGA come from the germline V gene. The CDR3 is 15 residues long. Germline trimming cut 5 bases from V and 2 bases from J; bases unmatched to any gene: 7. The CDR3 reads CASSLRGLVTDTQYF. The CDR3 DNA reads TGTGCCAGCAGCCTAAGGGGGCTTGTCACAGATACGCAGTATTTT. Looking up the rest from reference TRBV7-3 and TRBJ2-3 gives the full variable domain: GAGVSQTPSNKVTEKGKYVELRCDPISGHTALYWYRQSLGQGPEFLIYFQGTGAADDSGLPNDRFFAVRPEGSVSTLKIQRTERGDSAVYLCASSLRGLVTDTQYFGPGTRLTVL.

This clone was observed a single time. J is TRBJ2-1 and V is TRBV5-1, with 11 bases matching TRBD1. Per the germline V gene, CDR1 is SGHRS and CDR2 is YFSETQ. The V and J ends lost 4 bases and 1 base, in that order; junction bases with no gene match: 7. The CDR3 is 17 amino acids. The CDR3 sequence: CASSVTDRGQSYNEQFF. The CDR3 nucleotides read TGCGCCAGCAGCGTAACGGACAGGGGGCAGTCCTACAATGAGCAGTTCTTC.

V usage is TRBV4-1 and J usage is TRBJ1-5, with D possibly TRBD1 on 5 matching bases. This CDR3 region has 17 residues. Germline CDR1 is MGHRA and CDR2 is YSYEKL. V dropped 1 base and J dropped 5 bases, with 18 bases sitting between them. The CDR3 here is CASSQVGGRGPYQPQHF. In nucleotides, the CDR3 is TGCGCCAGCAGCCAAGTAGGAGGGAGGGGACCCTATCAGCCCCAGCATTTT.

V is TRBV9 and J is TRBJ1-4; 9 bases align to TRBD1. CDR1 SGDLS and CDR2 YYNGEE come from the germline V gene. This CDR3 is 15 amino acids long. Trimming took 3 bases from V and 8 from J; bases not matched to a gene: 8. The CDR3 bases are TGTGCCAGCAGCGACGGGGGGACAGGGCAGGAAAAACTGTTTTTT. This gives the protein CASSDGGTGQEKLFF.

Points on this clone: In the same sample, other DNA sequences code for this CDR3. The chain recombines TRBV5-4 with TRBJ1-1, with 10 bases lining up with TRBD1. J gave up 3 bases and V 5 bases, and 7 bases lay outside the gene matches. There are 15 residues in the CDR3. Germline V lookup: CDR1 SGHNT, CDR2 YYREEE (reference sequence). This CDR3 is CASRRDRGADTEAFF. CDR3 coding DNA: TGTGCCAGCAGAAGGGACAGGGGCGCGGACACTGAAGCTTTCTTT.

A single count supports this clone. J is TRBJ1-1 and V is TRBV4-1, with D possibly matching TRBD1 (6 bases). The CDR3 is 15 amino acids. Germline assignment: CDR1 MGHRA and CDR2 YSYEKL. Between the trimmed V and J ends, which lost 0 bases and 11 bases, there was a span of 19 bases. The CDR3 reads CASSQDGARGSRAFF. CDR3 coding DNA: TGCGCCAGCAGCCAAGATGGGGCCAGGGGAAGTCGTGCTTTCTTT.

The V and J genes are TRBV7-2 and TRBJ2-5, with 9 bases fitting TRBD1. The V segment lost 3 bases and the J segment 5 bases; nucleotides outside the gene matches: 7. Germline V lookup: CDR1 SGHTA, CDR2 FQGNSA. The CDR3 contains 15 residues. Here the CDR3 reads CASSFLQGAGETQYF. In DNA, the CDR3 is TGTGCCAGCAGCTTTTTACAGGGGGCCGGGGAGACCCAGTACTTC. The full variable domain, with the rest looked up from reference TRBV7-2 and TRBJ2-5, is GAGVSQSPSNKVTEKGKDVELRCDPISGHTALYWYRQSLGQGLEFLIYFQGNSAPDKSGLPSDRFSAERTGGSVSTLTIQRTQQEDSAVYLCASSFLQGAGETQYFGPGTRLLVL.

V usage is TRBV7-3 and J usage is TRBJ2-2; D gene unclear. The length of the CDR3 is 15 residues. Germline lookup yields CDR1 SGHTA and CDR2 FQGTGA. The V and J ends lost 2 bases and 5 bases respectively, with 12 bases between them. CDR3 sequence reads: CASSLSGGRTGELFF. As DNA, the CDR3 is TGTGCCAGCAGCTTATCCGGCGGTAGAACCGGGGAGCTGTTTTTT.

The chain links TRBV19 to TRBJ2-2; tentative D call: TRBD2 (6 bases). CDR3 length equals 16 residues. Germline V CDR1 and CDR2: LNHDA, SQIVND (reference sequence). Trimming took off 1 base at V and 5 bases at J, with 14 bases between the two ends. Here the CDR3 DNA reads TGTGCCAGTAGTATAGGGGCAGCCGGAGGGACCGGGGAGCTGTTTTTT. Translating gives CASSIGAAGGTGELFF.

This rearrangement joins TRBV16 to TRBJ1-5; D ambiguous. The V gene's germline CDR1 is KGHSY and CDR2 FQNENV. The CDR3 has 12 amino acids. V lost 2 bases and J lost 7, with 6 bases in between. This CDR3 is CASSQGNQPQHF. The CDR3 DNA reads TGTGCCAGCAGCCAAGGGAACCAGCCCCAGCATTTT.

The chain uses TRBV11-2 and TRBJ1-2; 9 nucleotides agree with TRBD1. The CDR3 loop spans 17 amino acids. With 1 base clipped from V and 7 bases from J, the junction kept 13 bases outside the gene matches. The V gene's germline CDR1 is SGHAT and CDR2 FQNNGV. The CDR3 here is CASSLGRGTGRAFGYTF. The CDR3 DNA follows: TGTGCCAGCAGCTTAGGAAGGGGGACAGGGCGGGCCTTTGGCTACACCTTC.

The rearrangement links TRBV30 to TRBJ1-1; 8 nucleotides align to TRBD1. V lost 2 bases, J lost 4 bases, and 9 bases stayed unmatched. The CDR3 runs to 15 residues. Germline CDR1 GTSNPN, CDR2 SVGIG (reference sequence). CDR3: CAWSPQDRDLTEAFF. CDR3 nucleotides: TGTGCCTGGAGTCCCCAGGACAGGGACCTCACTGAAGCTTTCTTT.

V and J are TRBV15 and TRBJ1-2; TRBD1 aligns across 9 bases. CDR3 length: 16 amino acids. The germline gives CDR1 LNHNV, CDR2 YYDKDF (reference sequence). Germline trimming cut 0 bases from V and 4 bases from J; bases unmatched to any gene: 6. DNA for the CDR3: TGTGCCACCAGCAGAGAGACAGGGGGAGGCGGCTATGGCTACACCTTC. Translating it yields CATSRETGGGGYGYTF.